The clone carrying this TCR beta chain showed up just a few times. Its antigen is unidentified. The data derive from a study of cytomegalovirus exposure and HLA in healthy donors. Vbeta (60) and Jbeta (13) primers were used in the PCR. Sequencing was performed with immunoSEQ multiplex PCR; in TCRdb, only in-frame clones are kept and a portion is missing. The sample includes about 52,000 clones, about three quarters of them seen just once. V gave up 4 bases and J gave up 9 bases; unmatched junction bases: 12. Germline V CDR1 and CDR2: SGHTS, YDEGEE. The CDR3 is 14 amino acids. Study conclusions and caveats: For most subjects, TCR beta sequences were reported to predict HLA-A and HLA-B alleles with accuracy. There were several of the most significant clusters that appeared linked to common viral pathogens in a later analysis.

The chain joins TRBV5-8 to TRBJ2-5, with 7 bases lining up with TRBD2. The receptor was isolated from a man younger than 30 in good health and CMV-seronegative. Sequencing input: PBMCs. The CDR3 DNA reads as TGTGCCAGCAGCGCCCTTAGCGGGCCATCTCCCCAGTACTTC. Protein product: CASSALSGPSPQYF.